This T cell receptor (beta chain) was recovered during a study of beta chain features in type 1 diabetes. General observations from the study: Fewer junction insertions and more nucleotide deletions appeared in type 1 diabetes patients. The study found moderately but significantly shorter TCRB CDR3s in all four CD4+ subsets of Type 1 diabetes patients. HLA effects on TCRB rearrangement stayed unresolved here.

As every portion of the isolated RNA was reverse transcribed, the sequencing read expressed TCRB transcripts. Sequencing was performed with immunoSEQ multiplex PCR; in TCRdb, only in-frame clones are kept and a portion is missing. The sample carries about 640,000 clones, 12% recorded once. This clone was seen more than once but under ten times. Its antigen is still unknown. Other DNA sequences in this specimen translate into the identical CDR3. The ends were cut back, 0 bases at V and 2 bases at J, with 4 bases in the middle. The CDR3 is 12 residues long. Germline values: CDR1 GTSNPN, CDR2 SVGIG (reference sequence).

V usage is TRBV30 and J usage is TRBJ1-2; no reliable D call. The TCR originated in a young man with type 1 diabetes. The specimen sequenced was naive CD4+ T cells from blood. CDR3 nucleotides: TGTGCCTGGAGTGTGACCAACTATGGCTACACCTTC. It codes for CAWSVTNYGYTF.